This T cell receptor beta chain was obtained from a study of T cells in Graves' hyperthyroidism and ophthalmopathy. Whole-study findings and limits: The model forecast ophthalmopathy, anticipating it by a median roughly 6.3 months before onset.

This clonotype was seen only once. The antigen is unknown. CDR3 length: 15 residues. The J segment lost 2 bases and the V segment lost 4 bases, leaving 4 bases of the junction unmatched. The germline CDR1 and CDR2 sequences are SEHNR and FQNEAQ (reference sequence). Amplification of TCR beta CDR3 regions was performed using RNA transcripts as template. The HTBI set primed first-round TCR CDR3 RT-PCR. TCRdb re-called the multiplex PCR reads with MiXCR, one entry per CDR3 protein. The sample holds roughly 580,000 distinct CDR3 sequences, approximately 44% seen once. The sequencing input was peripheral blood or thyroid tissue (not recorded which). The chain employs TRBV7-9 and TRBJ2-7; 11 bases map to TRBD2. The receptor's source is a woman under 30 with Graves' hyperthyroidism. The CDR3 DNA sequence: TGTGCCAGCAGCTATAGCGGGAGGGCTGCCTACGAGCAGTACTTC. Its protein is CASSYSGRAAYEQYF.